This T cell receptor beta chain came from a study of shared clonotypes between healthy human individuals. The healthy adult donors were HIV-negative and reported no recent acute infections or vaccinations. Original processing methods: ImmunoSEQ yielded junction-only sequences lacking quality scores, so filtering differed. Here immunoSEQ multiplex PCR was the method, and the copy in TCRdb shows in-frame clones only, minus some. V and J calls and clone size follow that table, whereas D and trimming were derived from the DNA. Among approximately 2.4 million clones, around 95% were seen once, and the ten largest hold around 0.13%. The sequencing input was naive CD4+ T cells sorted from blood. Noted subset: CD45RA+ positively selected. The sequence came from a man in his late teens or twenties in good health.

The CDR3 DNA reads as TGTGCCAGCAGCCGGGACAGGGCTACAGTGGAGACCCAGTACTTC. Translating it yields CASSRDRATVETQYF. The J gene is TRBJ2-5, the V gene TRBV7-9; TRBD1 agrees at 9 bases. Germline CDR1 and CDR2: SEHNR and FQNEAQ (reference sequence). The CDR3 length is 15 residues. Unmatched junction bases numbered 9, after V lost 5 bases and J lost 5 bases.